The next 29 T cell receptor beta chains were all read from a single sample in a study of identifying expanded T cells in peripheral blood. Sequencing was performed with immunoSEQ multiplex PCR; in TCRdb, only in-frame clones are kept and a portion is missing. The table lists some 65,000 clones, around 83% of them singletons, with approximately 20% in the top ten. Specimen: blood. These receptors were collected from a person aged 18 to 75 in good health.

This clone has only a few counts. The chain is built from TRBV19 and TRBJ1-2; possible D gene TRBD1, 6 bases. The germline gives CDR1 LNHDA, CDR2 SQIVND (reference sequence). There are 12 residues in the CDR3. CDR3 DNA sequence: TGTGGAACCAGGGGAGGATTTTATGGCTACACCTTC. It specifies CGTRGGFYGYTF.

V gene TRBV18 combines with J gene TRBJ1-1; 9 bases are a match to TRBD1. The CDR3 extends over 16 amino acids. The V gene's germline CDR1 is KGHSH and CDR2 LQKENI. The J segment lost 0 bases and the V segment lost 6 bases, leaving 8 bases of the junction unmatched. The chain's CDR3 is CASSPWGQGMNTEAFF. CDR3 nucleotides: TGTGCCAGCTCTCCCTGGGGACAGGGTATGAACACTGAAGCTTTCTTT.

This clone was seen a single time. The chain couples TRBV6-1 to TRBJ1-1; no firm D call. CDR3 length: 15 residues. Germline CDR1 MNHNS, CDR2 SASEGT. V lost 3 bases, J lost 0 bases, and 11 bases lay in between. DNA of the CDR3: TGTGCCAGCAGTGATTCGGCAGCCTTGAACACTGAAGCTTTCTTT. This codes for CASSDSAALNTEAFF.

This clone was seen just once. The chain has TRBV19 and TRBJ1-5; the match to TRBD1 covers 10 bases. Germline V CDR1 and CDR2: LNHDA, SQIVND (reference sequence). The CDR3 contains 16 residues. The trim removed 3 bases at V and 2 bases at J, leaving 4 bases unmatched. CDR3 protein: CASSIGQGGGNQPQHF. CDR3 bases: TGTGCCAGTAGTATCGGACAGGGGGGCGGCAATCAGCCCCAGCATTTT.

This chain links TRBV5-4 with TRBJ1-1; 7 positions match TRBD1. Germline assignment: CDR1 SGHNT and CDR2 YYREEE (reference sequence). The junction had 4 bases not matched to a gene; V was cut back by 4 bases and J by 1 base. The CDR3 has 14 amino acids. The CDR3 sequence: CASSINRGNTEAFF. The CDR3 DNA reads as TGTGCCAGCAGCATAAACAGGGGGAACACTGAAGCTTTCTTT.

In DNA, the CDR3 is TGTGCCAGCAGCCCGGAGCCACAGGGCTATGGCTACACCTTC. Translation: CASSPEPQGYGYTF. The chain has TRBV9 and TRBJ1-2; the D gene is possibly TRBD1 (6 bases). There are 14 residues in the CDR3. The V end was cut by 4 bases, the J end by 4 bases, with 14 bases between. Per the germline V gene, CDR1 is SGDLS and CDR2 is YYNGEE.

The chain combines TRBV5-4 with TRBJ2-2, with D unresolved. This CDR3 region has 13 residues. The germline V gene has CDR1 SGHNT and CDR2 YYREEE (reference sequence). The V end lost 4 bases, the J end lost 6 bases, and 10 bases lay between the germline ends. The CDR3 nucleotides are TGTGCCAGCAGCCCGGATAATTCCGGGGAGCTGTTTTTT. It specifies CASSPDNSGELFF. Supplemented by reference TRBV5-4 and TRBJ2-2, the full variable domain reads ETGVTQSPTHLIKTRGQQVTLRCSSQSGHNTVSWYQQALGQGPQFIFQYYREEENGRGNFPPRFSGLQFPNYSSELNVNALELDDSALYLCASSPDNSGELFFGEGSRLTVL.

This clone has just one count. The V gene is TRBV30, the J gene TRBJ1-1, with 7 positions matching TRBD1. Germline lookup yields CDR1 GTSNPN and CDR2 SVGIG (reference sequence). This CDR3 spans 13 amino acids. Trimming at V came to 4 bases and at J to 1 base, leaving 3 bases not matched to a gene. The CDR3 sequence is CAWTRDRNTEAFF. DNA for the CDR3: TGTGCCTGGACCCGGGACAGGAACACTGAAGCTTTCTTT. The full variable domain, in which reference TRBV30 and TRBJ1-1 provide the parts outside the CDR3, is SQTIHQWPATLVQPVGSPLSLECTVEGTSNPNLYWYRQAAGRGLQLLFYSVGIGQISSEVPQNLSASRPQDRQFILSSKKLLLSDSGFYLCAWTRDRNTEAFFGQGTRLTVV.

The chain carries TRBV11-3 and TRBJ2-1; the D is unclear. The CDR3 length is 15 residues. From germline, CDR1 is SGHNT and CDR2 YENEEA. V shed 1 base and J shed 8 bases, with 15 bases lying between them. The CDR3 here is CASSLGITFDDEQFF. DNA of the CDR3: TGTGCCAGCAGCTTAGGGATAACGTTTGACGATGAGCAGTTCTTC.

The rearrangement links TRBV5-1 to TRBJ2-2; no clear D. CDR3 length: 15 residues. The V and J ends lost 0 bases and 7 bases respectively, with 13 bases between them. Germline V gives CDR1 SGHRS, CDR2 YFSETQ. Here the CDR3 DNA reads TGCGCCAGCAGCTTGGAAAGGCCCTGGGACGGGGAGCTGTTTTTT. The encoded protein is CASSLERPWDGELFF.

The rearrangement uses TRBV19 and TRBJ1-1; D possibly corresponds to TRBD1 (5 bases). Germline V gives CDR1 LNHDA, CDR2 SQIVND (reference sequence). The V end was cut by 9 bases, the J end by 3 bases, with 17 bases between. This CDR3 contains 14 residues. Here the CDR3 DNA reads TGTGCCAGCAAACCGCCTCGAGGGGACACTGAAGCTTTCTTT. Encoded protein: CASKPPRGDTEAFF.

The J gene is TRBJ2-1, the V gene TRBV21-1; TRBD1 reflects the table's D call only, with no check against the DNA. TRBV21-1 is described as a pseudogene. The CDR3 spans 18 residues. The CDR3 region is CASSPERRDRYIYNEQFF. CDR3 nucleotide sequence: TGTGCCAGCAGCCCTGAGAGGCGGGACAGGTATATTTACAATGAGCAGTTCTTC.

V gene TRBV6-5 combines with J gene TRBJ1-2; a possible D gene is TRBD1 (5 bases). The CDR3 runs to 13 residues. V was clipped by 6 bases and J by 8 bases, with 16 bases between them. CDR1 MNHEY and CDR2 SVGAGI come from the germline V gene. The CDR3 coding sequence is TGTGCCAGCAGCCCCTTAGGGGTGAGAGGCTACACCTTC. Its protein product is CASSPLGVRGYTF.

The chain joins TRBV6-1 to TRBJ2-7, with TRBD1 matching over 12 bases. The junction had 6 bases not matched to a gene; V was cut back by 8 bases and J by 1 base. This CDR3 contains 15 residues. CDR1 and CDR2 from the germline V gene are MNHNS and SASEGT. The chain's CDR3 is CASGRGQGASYEQYV. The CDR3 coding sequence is TGTGCCAGCGGTCGGGGACAGGGGGCTTCCTACGAGCAGTACGTC.

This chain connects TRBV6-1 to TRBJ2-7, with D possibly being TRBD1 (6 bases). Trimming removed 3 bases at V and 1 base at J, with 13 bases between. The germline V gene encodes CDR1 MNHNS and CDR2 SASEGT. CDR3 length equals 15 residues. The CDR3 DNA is TGTGCCAGCAGTGATGGACAGCCCGGATCCTACGAGCAGTACGTC. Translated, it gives CASSDGQPGSYEQYV.

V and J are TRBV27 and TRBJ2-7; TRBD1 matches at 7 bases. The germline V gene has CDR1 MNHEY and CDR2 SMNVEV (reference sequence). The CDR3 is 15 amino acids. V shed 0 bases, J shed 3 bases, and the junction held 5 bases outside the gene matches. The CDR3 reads CASSLSAGGFYEQYF. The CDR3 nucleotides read TGTGCCAGCAGTTTATCGGCAGGGGGATTCTACGAGCAGTACTTC.

The CDR3 nucleotides are TGTGCCAGCAGTTACTCGCACACTGAAGCTTTCTTT. Translated, it gives CASSYSHTEAFF. The rearrangement links TRBV6-6 to TRBJ1-1; D is uncertain. Germline V gene data show CDR1 as MNHNY and CDR2 as SVGAGI (reference sequence). V gave up 0 bases and J gave up 3 bases, with 2 bases separating them. The CDR3 is made up of 12 amino acids.

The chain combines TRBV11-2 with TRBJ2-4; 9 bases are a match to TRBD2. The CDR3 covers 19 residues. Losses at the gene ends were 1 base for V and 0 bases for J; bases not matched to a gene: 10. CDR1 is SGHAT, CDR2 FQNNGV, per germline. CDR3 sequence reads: CASSLVGSRGGAAKNIQYF. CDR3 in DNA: TGTGCCAGCAGCTTAGTAGGATCTCGCGGGGGGGCAGCCAAAAACATTCAGTACTTC.

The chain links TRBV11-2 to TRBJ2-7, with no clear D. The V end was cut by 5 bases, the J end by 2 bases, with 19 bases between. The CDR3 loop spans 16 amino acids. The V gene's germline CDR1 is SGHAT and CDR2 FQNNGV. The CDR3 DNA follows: TGTGCCAGCAGCCGACCGCCGTCCCCAAGCGCCTACGAGCAGTACTTC. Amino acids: CASSRPPSPSAYEQYF. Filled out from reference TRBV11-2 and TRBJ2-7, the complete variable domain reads EAGVAQSPRYKIIEKRQSVAFWCNPISGHATLYWYQQILGQGPKLLIQFQNNGVVDDSQLPKDRFSAERLKGVDSTLKIQPAKLEDSAVYLCASSRPPSPSAYEQYFGPGTRLTVT.

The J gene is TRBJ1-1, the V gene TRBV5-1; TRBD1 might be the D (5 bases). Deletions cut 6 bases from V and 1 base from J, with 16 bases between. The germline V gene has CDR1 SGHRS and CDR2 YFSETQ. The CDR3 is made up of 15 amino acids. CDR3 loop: CASIPPGRPNTEAFF. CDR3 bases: TGCGCCAGCATTCCGCCGGGACGGCCGAACACTGAAGCTTTCTTT.

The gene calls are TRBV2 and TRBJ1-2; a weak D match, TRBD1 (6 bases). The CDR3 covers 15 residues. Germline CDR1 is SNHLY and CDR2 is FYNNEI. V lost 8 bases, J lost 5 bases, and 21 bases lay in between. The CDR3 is CASRNRTGWMYGYTF. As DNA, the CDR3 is TGTGCCAGCCGTAACCGCACAGGGTGGATGTATGGCTACACCTTC.

The CDR3 nucleotides are TGTGCCAGCAGTGAAGCAAGAGGGGCTCAGCCCCAGCATTTT. This encodes CASSEARGAQPQHF. This sequence joins TRBV6-1 and TRBJ1-5, with a weak D call TRBD1 (5 bases). The V gene's germline CDR1 is MNHNS and CDR2 SASEGT. V was cut by 0 bases and J by 6 bases, with 9 bases left in between. The CDR3 length is 14 residues.

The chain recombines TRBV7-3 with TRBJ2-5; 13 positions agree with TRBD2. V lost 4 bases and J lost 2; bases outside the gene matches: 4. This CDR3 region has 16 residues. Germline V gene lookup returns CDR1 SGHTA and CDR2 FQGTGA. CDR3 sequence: CASSSTSGGTQETQYF. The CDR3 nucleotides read TGTGCCAGCAGCTCGACTAGCGGGGGGACACAAGAGACCCAGTACTTC.

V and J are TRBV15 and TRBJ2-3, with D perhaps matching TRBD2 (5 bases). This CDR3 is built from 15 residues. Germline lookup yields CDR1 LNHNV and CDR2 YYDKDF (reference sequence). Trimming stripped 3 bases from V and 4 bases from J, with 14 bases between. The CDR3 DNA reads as TGTGCCACCAGCAGGGCGGGTATCGGCGCAGATACGCAGTATTTT. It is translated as CATSRAGIGADTQYF.

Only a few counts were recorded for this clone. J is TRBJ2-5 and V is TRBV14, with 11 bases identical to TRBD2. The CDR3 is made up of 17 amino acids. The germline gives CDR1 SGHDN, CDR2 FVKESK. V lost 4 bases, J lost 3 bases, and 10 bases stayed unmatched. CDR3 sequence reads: CASSLLFSGREEETQYF. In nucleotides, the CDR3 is TGTGCCAGCAGCCTTCTCTTTAGCGGGAGGGAAGAAGAGACCCAGTACTTC.

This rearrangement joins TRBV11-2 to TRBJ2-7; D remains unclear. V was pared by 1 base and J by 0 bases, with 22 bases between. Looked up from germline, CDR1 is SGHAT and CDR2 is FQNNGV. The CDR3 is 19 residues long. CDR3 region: CASSLAPTNFVSISYEQYF. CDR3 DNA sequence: TGTGCCAGCAGCTTAGCCCCCACGAACTTCGTGTCTATCTCCTACGAGCAGTACTTC.

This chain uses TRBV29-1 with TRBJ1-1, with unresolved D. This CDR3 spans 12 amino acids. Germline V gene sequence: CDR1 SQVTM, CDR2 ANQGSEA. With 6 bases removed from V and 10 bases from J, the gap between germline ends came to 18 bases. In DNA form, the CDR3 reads TGCAGCGTCTTCATATCTCCATCCGGAGCTTTCTTT. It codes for CSVFISPSGAFF.

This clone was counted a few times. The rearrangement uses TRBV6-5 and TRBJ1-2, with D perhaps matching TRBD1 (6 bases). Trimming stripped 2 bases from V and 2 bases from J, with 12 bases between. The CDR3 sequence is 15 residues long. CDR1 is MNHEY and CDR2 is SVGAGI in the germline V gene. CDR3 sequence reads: CASSYLQRGNYGYTF. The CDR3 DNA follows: TGTGCCAGCAGTTACCTACAGAGGGGGAACTATGGCTACACCTTC.

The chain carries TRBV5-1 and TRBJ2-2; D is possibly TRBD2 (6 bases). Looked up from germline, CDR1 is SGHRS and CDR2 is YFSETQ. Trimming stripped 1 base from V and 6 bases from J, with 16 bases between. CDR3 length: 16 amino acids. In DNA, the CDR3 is TGCGCCAGCAGCTTGACGGGGCGGGAAAATTCCGGGGAGCTGTTTTTT. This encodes CASSLTGRENSGELFF. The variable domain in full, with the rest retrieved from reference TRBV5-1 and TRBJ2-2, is KAGVTQTPRYLIKTRGQQVTLSCSPISGHRSVSWYQQTPGQGLQFLFEYFSETQRNKGNFPGRFSGRQFSNSRSEMNVSTLELGDSALYLCASSLTGRENSGELFFGEGSRLTVL.